This T cell receptor (beta chain) was sequenced during a study of shared clonotypes between healthy human individuals. Of note for this clone: Its cognate antigen is unknown.

There are 15 residues in the CDR3. From germline, CDR1 is SGHNT and CDR2 YYREEE (reference sequence). V gave up 0 bases and J gave up 4 bases; unmatched junction bases: 4. Study-wide results and caveats: Tissues were not sampled, only blood, and their repertoires likely differ. Generation probabilities were higher for clonotypes shared across all four sorted-subset donors than for unshared ones.

Profiling relied on immunoSEQ multiplex PCR, and the TCRdb table lists in-frame clones only, not all of them. The sample shows roughly 2,000,000 clones, less than 95% of them seen only once. It was CD45RO-negative cells, positively selected for CCR7, that made up naive CD8 cells, with terminally differentiated effector memory CD45RA+ cells excluded. V and J are TRBV5-4 and TRBJ2-1; the match to TRBD2 covers 7 bases. Source material: naive CD8+ T cells sorted from blood. The receptor was derived from a man aged 18 to 29 in good health. The CDR3: CASSLVSSGYNEQFF. The CDR3 DNA reads as TGTGCCAGCAGCTTGGTGTCTAGCGGATACAATGAGCAGTTCTTC.